Detailed here is one T cell receptor (beta chain). Libraries were prepared by immunoSEQ multiplex PCR; TCRdb keeps only in-frame clonotypes and omits some of them. Of 90,000 to 100,000 clones in the sample, 95% to 97% were seen once. This sample was taken from a study of OX40 agonist ivuxolimab in advanced cancers. Autoimmune disease history or systemic immunosuppression disqualified patients. Cycle 7 day 1, cycle 4 day 1, and baseline were the timepoints at which blood was sampled. The CDR3 runs 13 residues. V lost 5 bases, J lost 9 bases, and 14 bases lay in between. Looked up from germline, CDR1 is LGHNA and CDR2 is YSLEER.

This receptor was identified in an adult with an advanced solid tumor such as melanoma, head and neck, liver or kidney cancer. Sequenced here: CD4+ or CD8+ T cells sorted from blood, sampled in a trial of the OX40 agonist ivuxolimab. The chain has TRBV4-3 and TRBJ2-1; D not resolved. CDR3 nucleotide sequence: TGCGCCAGCAGCATCGGGTTGGGCGGTGAGCAGTTCTTC. Residues: CASSIGLGGEQFF.